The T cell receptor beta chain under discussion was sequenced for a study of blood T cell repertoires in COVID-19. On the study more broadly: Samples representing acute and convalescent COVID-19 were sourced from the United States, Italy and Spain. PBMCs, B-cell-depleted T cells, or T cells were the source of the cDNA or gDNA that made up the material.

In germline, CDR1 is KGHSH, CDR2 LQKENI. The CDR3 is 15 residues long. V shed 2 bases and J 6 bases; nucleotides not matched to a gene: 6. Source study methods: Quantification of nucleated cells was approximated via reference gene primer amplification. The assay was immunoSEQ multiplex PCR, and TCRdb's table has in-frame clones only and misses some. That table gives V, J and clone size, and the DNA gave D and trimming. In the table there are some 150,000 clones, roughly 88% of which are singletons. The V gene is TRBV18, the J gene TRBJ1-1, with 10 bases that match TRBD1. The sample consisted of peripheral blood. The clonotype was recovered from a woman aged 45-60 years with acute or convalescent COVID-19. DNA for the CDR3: TGTGCCAGCTCACCAAACCGGGACAGGGGCCCTGAAGCTTTCTTT. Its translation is CASSPNRDRGPEAFF.